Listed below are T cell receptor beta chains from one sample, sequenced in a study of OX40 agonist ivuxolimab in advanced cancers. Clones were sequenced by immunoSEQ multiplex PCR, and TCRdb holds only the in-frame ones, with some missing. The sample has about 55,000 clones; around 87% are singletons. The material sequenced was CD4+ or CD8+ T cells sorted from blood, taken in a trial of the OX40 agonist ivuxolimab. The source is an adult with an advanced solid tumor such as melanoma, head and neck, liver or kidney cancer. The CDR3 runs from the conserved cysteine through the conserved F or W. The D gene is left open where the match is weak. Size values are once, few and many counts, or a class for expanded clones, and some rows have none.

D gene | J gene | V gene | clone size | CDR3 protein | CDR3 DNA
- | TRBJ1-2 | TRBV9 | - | CASSPYADYGYTF | TGTGCCAGCAGCCCGTATGCGGACTATGGCTACACCTTC
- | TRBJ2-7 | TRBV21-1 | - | CASSPRGLYEQYF | TGTGCCAGCAGCCCCCGGGGTCTCTACGAGCAGTACTTC
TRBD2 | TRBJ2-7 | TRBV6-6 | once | CASSDGTIDYF | TGTGCCAGCAGTGACGGGACTATCGACTACTTC
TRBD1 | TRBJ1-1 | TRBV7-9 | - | CASSPLRDREVAFF | TGTGCCAGCAGCCCTCTTCGGGACAGGGAGGTAGCTTTCTTT
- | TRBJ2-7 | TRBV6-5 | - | CASSRQEGANYEQYF | TGTGCCAGCAGTCGACAGGAGGGGGCAAACTACGAGCAGTACTTC
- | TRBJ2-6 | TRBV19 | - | CASSIEVPGANVLTF | TGTGCCAGTAGTATAGAGGTGCCTGGGGCCAACGTCCTGACTTTC
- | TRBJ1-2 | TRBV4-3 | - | CASSQVSGDFTLAPVNYGYTF | TGCGCCAGCAGCCAAGTATCAGGGGATTTTACACTTGCACCTGTCAACTATGGCTACACCTTC
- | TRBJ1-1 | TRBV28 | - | CASSLPSLNTEAFF | TGTGCCAGCAGCTTACCGAGTCTTAACACTGAAGCTTTCTTT
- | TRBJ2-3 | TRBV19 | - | CASSDGYTDTQYF | TGTGCCAGTAGTGACGGATACACAGATACGCAGTATTTT
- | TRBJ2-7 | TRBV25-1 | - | CASGHSYEQYF | TGTGCATCGGGACACTCCTACGAGCAGTACTTC
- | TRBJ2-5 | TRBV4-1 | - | CASSLNSPRVETQYF | TGCGCCAGCAGCCTGAATTCCCCGCGTGTTGAGACCCAGTACTTC
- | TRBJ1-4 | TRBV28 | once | CASSPGITNEKLFF | TGTGCCAGCAGCCCAGGGATAACTAATGAAAAACTGTTTTTT
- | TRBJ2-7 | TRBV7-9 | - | CASSAPYEQYF | TGTGCCAGCAGCGCCCCCTACGAGCAGTACTTC
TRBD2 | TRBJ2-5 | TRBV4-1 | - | CASSQGLAVSETQYF | TGCGCCAGCAGCCAAGGGCTAGCGGTGTCGGAGACCCAGTACTTC